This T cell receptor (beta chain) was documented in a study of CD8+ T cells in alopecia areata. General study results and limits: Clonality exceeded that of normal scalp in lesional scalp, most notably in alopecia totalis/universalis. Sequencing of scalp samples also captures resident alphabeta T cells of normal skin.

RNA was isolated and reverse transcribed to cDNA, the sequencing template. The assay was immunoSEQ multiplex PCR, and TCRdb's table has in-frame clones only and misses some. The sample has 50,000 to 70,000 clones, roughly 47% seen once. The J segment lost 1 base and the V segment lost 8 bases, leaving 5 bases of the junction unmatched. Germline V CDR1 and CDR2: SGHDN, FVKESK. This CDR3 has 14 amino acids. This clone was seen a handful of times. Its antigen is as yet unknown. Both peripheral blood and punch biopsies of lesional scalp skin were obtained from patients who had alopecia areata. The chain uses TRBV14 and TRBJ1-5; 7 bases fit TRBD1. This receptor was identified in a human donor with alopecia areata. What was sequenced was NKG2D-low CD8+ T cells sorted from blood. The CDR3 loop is CASSQGGSNQPQHF. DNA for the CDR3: TGTGCCAGCTCCCAGGGGGGGAGCAATCAGCCCCAGCATTTT. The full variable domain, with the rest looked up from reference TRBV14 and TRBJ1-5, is EAGVTQFPSHSVIEKGQTVTLRCDPISGHDNLYWYRRVMGKEIKFLLHFVKESKQDESGMPNNRFLAERTGGTYSTLKVQPAELEDSGVYFCASSQGGSNQPQHFGDGTRLSIL.